This TCR beta chain was observed in a study of beta chain features in type 1 diabetes. Points from the study as a whole: Overrepresentation of cells with high TCR expression could result from cDNA sequencing. Shortening of TCRB CDR3s, moderate but significant, appeared in all four CD4+ subsets of Type 1 diabetes patients. The study notes PCR might favor shorter templates equally in patients and controls.

Every donor had blood drawn once into heparin, 90 to 150 mL on average. A CD45RO/CCR7/CD25/CD127/CD95/CD27 panel sorted naive, central memory, regulatory and stem cell-like memory CD4+ cells. Expressed TCRB transcripts were sequenced because the isolated RNA had all been reverse transcribed beforehand. Measured with immunoSEQ multiplex PCR; TCRdb has only the in-frame clones, and not every one. The table includes about 700,000 clones, 10% to 15% detected once. There are 14 residues in the CDR3. Between the trimmed V and J ends, which lost 5 bases and 5 bases, there was a span of 15 bases. CDR1 and CDR2 from the germline V gene are SGHVS and FQNEAQ. There are a few counts of this clone. No antigen is known for it.

The sample taken for sequencing was naive CD4+ T cells from blood. The receptor was derived from a man aged 18 to 29 with type 1 diabetes. The chain uses TRBV7-8 and TRBJ2-5, with a tentative D call TRBD2 (6 bases). The DNA of the CDR3 is TGTGCCAGCAGCGCGGGCGGGGTTTCTGAGACCCAGTACTTC. Translating it yields CASSAGGVSETQYF.